Below are 3 T cell receptor beta chains sequenced from a single sample in a study of blood T cell repertoires in COVID-19. Produced via immunoSEQ multiplex PCR; TCRdb's table is partial and in-frame only. The repertoire has 200,000 to 250,000 clones, around four fifths of them found once; the top ten carry about 1.9%. The sample comprised peripheral blood. These receptors all come from a young man who had recovered from COVID-19.

V is TRBV13 and J is TRBJ2-5; D may be TRBD2 (6 bases). From germline, CDR1 is PRHDT and CDR2 FYEKMQ (reference sequence). CDR3 length equals 15 residues. The ends were cut back, 2 bases at V and 0 bases at J, with 10 bases in the middle. The DNA for the CDR3 is TGTGCCAGCAGCTTACCGGGGGAGAACCAAGAGACCCAGTACTTC. This gives the protein CASSLPGENQETQYF.

In its sample, this clone was seen once. The chain carries TRBV13 and TRBJ2-1; TRBD2 matches 8 bases. The CDR3 extends over 14 amino acids. The germline CDR1 and CDR2 sequences are PRHDT and FYEKMQ (reference sequence). The ends lost 4 bases at V and 10 bases at J; junction bases unmatched: 9. CDR3 DNA sequence: TGTGCCAGCAGCTCCTCCCCACTAGCGGAGGAGCAGTTCTTC. Translating it yields CASSSSPLAEEQFF.

J is TRBJ2-1 and V is TRBV15, with 13 bases identical to TRBD2. The trim removed 5 bases at V and 4 bases at J, leaving 8 bases unmatched. Germline CDR1 and CDR2: LNHNV and YYDKDF (reference sequence). CDR3 size: 17 residues. The CDR3 bases are TGTGCCACCAGCGGACTAGCGGGGGCGAAAGGTTACAATGAGCAGTTCTTC. Translation gives CATSGLAGAKGYNEQFF.